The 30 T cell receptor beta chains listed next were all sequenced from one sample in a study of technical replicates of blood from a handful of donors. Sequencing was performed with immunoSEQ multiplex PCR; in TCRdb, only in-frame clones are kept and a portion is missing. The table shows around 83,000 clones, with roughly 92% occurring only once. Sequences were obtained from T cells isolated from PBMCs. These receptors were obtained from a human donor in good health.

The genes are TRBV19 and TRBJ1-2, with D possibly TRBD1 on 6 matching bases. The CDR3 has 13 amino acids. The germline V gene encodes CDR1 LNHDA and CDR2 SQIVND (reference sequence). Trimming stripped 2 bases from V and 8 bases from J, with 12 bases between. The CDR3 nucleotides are TGTGCCAGTAGTATATCAGGGGCTGACGGCTACACCTTC. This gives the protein CASSISGADGYTF.

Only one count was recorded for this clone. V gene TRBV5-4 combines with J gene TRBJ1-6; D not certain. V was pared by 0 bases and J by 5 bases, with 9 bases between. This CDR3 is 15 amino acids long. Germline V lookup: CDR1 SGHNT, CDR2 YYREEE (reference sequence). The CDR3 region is CASSLGSDDNSPLHF. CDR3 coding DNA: TGTGCCAGCAGCTTGGGGTCAGATGATAATTCACCCCTCCACTTT.

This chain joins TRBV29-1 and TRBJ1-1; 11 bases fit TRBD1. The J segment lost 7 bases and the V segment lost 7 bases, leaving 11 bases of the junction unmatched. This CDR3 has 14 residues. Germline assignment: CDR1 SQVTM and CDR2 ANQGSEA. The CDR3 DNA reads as TGCAGCGACCTACCGGGACAGGGGGTTCATGAAGCTTTCTTT. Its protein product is CSDLPGQGVHEAFF.

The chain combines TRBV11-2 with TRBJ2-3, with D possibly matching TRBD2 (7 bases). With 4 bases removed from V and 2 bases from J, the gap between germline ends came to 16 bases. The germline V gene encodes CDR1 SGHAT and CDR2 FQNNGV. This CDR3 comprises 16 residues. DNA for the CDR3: TGTGCCAGCAGCTCGACGGGGGGCCTAGCCACAGATACGCAGTATTTT. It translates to CASSSTGGLATDTQYF.

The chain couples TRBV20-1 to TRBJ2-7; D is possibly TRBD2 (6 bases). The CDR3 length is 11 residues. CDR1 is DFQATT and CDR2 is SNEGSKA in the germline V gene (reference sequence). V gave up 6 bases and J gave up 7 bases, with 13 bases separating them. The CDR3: CSAPLAREQYF. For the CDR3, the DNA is TGCAGTGCGCCCCTAGCGCGAGAGCAGTACTTC.

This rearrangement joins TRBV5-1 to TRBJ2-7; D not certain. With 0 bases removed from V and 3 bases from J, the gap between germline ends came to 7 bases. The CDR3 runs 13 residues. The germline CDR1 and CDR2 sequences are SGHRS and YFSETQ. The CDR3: CASSLDSHYEQYF. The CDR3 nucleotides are TGCGCCAGCAGCTTGGATAGCCACTACGAGCAGTACTTC.

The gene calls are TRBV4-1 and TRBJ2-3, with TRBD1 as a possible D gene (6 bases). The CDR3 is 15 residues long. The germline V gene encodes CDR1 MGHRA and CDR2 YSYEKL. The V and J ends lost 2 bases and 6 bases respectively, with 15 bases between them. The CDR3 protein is CASSQRGSGVDTQYF. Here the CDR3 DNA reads TGCGCCAGCAGCCAAAGGGGGAGCGGTGTGGATACGCAGTATTTT.

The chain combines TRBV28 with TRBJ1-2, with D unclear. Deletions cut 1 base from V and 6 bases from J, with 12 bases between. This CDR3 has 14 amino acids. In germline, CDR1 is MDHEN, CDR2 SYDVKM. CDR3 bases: TGTGCCAGCAGTTTATTCGGGTTGAGGGATGGCTACACCTTC. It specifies CASSLFGLRDGYTF.

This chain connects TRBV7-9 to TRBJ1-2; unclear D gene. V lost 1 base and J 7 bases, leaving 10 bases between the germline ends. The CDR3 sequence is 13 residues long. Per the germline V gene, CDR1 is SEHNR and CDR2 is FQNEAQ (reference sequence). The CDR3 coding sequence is TGTGCCAGCAGCTTAGGAAGTGGCACTGGCTACACCTTC. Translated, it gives CASSLGSGTGYTF.

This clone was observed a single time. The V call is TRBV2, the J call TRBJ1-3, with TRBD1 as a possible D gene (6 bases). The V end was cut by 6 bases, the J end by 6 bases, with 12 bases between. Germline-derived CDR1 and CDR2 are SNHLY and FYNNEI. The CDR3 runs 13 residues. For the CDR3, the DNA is TGTGCCAGCAGGACAGGCGCCTTAAACACCATATATTTT. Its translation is CASRTGALNTIYF.

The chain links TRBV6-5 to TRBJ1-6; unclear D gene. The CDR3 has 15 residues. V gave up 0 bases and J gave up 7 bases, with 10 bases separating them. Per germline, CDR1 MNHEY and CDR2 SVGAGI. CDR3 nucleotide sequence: TGTGCCAGCAGTTACTCGTTACAGACGAATTCACCCCTCCACTTT. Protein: CASSYSLQTNSPLHF.

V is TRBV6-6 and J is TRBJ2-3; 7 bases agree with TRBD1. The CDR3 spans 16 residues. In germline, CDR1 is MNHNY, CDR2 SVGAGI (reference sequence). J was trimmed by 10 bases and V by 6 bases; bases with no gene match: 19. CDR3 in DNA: TGTGCCAGCAGGGGGAGCGAAGGCAGGGGGACCCAAGCGCAGTATTTT. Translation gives CASRGSEGRGTQAQYF.

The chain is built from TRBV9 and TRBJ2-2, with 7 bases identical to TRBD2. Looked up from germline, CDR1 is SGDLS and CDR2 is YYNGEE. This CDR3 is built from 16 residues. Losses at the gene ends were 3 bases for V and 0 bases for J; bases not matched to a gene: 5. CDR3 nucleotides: TGTGCCAGCAGCGCCCAACTAGCGCCGAACACCGGGGAGCTGTTTTTT. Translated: CASSAQLAPNTGELFF.

The CDR3 DNA sequence: TGTGCCAGTAAACGGGAGGGCCTGTACGAGCAGTACTTC. Amino acids: CASKREGLYEQYF. The rearrangement joins TRBV28 to TRBJ2-7; 8 bases agree with TRBD2. The CDR3 extends over 13 amino acids. The junction had 8 bases not matched to a gene; V was cut back by 9 bases and J by 4 bases. Per the germline V gene, CDR1 is MDHEN and CDR2 is SYDVKM. Full variable domain (rest looked up from reference TRBV28 and TRBJ2-7): DVKVTQSSRYLVKRTGEKVFLECVQDMDHENMFWYRQDPGLGLRLIYFSYDVKMKEKGDIPEGYSVSREKKERFSLILESASTNQTSMYLCASKREGLYEQYFGPGTRLTVT.

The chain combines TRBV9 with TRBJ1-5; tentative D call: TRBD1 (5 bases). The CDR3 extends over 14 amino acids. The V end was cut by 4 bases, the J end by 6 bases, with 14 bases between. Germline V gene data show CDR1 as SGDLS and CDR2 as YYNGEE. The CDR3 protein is CASSPAGVFQPQHF. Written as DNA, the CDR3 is TGTGCCAGCAGCCCCGCGGGGGTTTTTCAGCCCCAGCATTTT.

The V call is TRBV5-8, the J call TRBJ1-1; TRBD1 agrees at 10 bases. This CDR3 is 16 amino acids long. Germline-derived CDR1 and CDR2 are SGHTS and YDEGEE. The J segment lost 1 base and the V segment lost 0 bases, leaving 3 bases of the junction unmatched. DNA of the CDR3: TGTGCCAGCAGCTTGGGGTGGGACAGGGGGAACACTGAAGCTTTCTTT. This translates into CASSLGWDRGNTEAFF.

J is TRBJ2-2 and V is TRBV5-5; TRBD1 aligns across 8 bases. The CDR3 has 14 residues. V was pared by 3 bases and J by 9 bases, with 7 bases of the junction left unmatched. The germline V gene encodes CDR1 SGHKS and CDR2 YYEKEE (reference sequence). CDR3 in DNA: TGTGCCAGCAGCTGGCCAGGGGGCTACCGGGAGCTGTTTTTT. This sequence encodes CASSWPGGYRELFF.

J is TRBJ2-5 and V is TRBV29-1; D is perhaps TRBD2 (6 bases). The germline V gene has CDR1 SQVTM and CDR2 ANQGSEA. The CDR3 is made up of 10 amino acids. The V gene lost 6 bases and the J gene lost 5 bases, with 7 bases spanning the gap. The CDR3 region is CSVAGETQYF. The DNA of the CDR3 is TGCAGCGTGGCGGGGGAGACCCAGTACTTC. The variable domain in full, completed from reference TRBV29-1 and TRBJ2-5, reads SAVISQKPSRDICQRGTSLTIQCQVDSQVTMMFWYRQQPGQSLTLIATANQGSEATYESGFVIDKFPISRPNLTFSTLTVSNMSPEDSSIYLCSVAGETQYFGPGTRLLVL.

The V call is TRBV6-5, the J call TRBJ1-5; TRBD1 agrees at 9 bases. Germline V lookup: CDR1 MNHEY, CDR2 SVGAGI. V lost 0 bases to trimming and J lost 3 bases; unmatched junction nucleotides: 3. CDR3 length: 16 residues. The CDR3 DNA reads TGTGCCAGCAGTTACTCGGGACAGGGCCACAATCAGCCCCAGCATTTT. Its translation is CASSYSGQGHNQPQHF.

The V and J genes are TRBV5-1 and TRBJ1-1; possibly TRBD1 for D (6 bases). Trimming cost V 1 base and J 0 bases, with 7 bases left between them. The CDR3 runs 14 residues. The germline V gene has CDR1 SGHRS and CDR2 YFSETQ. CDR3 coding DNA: TGCGCCAGCAGCTTGTACAGGGTGAACACTGAAGCTTTCTTT. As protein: CASSLYRVNTEAFF.

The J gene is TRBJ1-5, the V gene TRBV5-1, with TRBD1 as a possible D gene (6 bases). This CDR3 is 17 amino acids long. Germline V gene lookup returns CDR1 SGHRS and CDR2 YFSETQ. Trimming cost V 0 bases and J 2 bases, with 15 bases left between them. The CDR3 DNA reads TGCGCCAGCAGCTTGGACCCTATAGGGGGAGGCAATCAGCCCCAGCATTTT. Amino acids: CASSLDPIGGGNQPQHF.

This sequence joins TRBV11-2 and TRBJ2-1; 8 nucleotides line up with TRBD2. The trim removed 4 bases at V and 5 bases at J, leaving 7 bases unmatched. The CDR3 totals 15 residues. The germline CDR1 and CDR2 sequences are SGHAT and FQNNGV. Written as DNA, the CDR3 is TGTGCCAGCAGCTCCGTCCAACTAGCGGACAATGAGCAGTTCTTC. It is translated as CASSSVQLADNEQFF.

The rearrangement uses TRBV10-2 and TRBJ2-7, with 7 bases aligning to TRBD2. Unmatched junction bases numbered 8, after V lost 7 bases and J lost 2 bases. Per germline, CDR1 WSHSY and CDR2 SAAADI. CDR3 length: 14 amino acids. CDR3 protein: CASTPAGPAYEQYF. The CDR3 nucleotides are TGCGCCAGCACCCCAGCGGGGCCCGCCTACGAGCAGTACTTC.

DNA for the CDR3: TGTGCCAGCAGCGTAGGGATCGTGGAATCGGGACAGCCGTATGGCTACACCTTC. Protein: CASSVGIVESGQPYGYTF. The gene calls are TRBV9 and TRBJ1-2; TRBD1 matches 7 bases. CDR3 length equals 18 residues. CDR1 SGDLS and CDR2 YYNGEE come from the germline V gene. V shed 0 bases and J 5 bases; nucleotides not matched to a gene: 16.

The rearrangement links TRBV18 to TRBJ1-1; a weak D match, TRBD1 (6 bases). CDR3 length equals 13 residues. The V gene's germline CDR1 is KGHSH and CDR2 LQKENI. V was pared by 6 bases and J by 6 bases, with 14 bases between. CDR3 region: CASSDSQGSEAFF. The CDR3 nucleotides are TGTGCCAGCTCCGACAGCCAGGGGTCTGAAGCTTTCTTT.

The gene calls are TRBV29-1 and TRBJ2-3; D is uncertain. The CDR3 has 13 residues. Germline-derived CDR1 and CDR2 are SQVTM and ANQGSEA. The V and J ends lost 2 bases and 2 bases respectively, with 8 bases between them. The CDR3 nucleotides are TGCAGCGTTGAATCTAGTTTCACAGATACGCAGTATTTT. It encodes CSVESSFTDTQYF.

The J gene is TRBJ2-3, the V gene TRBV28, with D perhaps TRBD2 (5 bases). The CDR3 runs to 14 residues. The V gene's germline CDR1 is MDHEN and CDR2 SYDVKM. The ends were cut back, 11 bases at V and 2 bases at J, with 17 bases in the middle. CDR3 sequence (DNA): TGTGCCGCTAGGCCGGAGGATCCCACAGATACGCAGTATTTT. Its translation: CAARPEDPTDTQYF.

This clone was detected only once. The CDR3 here is CASSERGPLGQFF. CDR3 nucleotides: TGTGCCAGCAGTGAAAGGGGCCCCTTAGGGCAGTTCTTC. This sequence joins TRBV6-1 and TRBJ2-1, with a weak D call TRBD1 (5 bases). The V end lost 2 bases, the J end lost 12 bases, and 14 bases lay between the germline ends. Per germline, CDR1 MNHNS and CDR2 SASEGT. This CDR3 spans 13 amino acids.

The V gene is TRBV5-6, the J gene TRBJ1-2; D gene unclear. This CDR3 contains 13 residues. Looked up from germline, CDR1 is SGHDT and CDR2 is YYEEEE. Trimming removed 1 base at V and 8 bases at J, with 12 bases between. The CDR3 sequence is CASSLLPIEGYTF. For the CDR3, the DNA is TGTGCCAGCAGCTTGTTACCCATTGAGGGCTACACCTTC.

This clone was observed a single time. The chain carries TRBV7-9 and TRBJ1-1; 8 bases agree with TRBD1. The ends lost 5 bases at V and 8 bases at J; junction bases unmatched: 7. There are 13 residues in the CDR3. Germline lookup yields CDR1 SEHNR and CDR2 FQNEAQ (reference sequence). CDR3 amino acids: CASSPRRQGEAFF. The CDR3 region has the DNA TGTGCCAGCAGCCCCCGGAGACAGGGGGAAGCTTTCTTT.